This T cell receptor beta chain was sequenced during a study of T-cell reconstitution after alpha-beta-depleted transplantation in children. Study-level results: Surviving thymic progenitors and recipient T cells were the source of high TCRbeta diversity at day 60 in some patients. A year post-transplant, T-cell counts and diversity derived mostly from newly produced T cells. Reported findings indicate that, about two months after transplant, alpha-beta T cells came from several hundred expanded clones, which were derived from non-depleted graft cells.

Preparation of the TCRbeta library was carried out with unique molecular identifiers. From the PCR reads, TCRdb called clonotypes with MiXCR, one entry per CDR3 protein. The profile shows a few hundred thousand distinct CDR3 sequences, roughly a tenth of them singletons. This clonotype was found many times. Antigen: not known. V was shortened by 6 bases and J by 5 bases, with 10 bases between the two germline ends. Per germline, CDR1 MDHEN and CDR2 SYDVKM. CDR3 length equals 12 residues. This chain connects TRBV28 to TRBJ1-2; weak D call: TRBD1 (6 bases). The TCR sequence derives from a boy under two years old with acute myeloid leukemia, due to receive a stem cell transplant. The source material was PBMCs, sampled before TCRalphabeta/CD19-depleted stem cell transplant. For the CDR3, the DNA is TGTGCCAGCAGCTTACAGGGTTATGGCTACACCTTC. Encoded protein: CASSLQGYGYTF.